This T cell receptor (beta chain) was recorded in a study of CD8 T cells in Susac syndrome. The germline gives CDR1 SGHNT, CDR2 YENEEA. The CDR3 loop spans 15 amino acids. V lost 5 bases and J lost 3; bases outside the gene matches: 9. Broader study findings: As the study acknowledged, the number of individuals who were part of its TCR sequencing and HLA analysis was relatively small.

In this sample, this clonotype turned up once. Its antigen is still unknown. CD8+ and CD4+ T cells taken from blood had their TCR beta sequenced. Each multiple sclerosis control was a treatment-naive patient with relapsing-remitting disease that was either stable or active. It was with random hexamers that roughly 0.5 to 1 ug RNA was reverse transcribed. The method of amplification for TCR beta CDR3 was immunoSEQ multiplex PCR, covering 54 Vbeta and 13 Jbeta. MiXCR, applied by TCRdb to the immunoSEQ multiplex PCR reads, yields one record per CDR3 protein. The sample gives 300,000 to 350,000 distinct CDR3 sequences, about 90% of which show up once; over 0.05% is in the top ten.

This chain uses TRBV11-3 with TRBJ1-1, with TRBD1 matching 7 bases. This sequence originates from a human donor with multiple sclerosis. Sequenced material: CD4+ T cells from PBMCs. The CDR3 sequence is CASSQDREGDTEAFF. The CDR3 DNA reads TGTGCCAGCAGCCAAGACAGGGAGGGAGACACTGAAGCTTTCTTT. The full variable domain, its missing parts supplied by reference TRBV11-3 and TRBJ1-1, is EAGVVQSPRYKIIEKKQPVAFWCNPISGHNTLYWYLQNLGQGPELLIRYENEEAVDDSQLPKDRFSAERLKGVDSTLKIQPAELGDSAVYLCASSQDREGDTEAFFGQGTRLTVV.